Below, one TCR beta chain is given with its context. These data come from a study of cytomegalovirus exposure and HLA in healthy donors. The PCR used 60 Vbeta and 13 Jbeta primers. Libraries were prepared by immunoSEQ multiplex PCR; TCRdb keeps only in-frame clonotypes and omits some of them. The table lists under 150,000 clones, around 78% of them singletons. The ends were cut back, 4 bases at V and 4 bases at J, with 10 bases in the middle. Germline V gene lookup returns CDR1 SGHRS and CDR2 YFSETQ. The CDR3 runs to 13 residues. The chain links TRBV5-1 to TRBJ2-3, with a tentative D call TRBD2 (6 bases). The TCR originated in a woman aged 40 to 50 in good health and CMV-seropositive. Sequencing input: PBMCs. The CDR3 DNA reads TGCGCCAGCAGCCCGGAGGGTTCAGATACGCAGTATTTT. It specifies CASSPEGSDTQYF.